This TCR beta chain was documented in a study of Tregs in tolerant kidney transplant recipients. General study points: For some patients, primers changed over time, blocking nucleotide-level comparison. Tolerant patients' donor-specific Tregs expanded beyond overall Tregs, suggesting antigen-driven growth. The small number of patients limits these findings pending further validation.

TCRdb's copy holds only in-frame clones and misses some; the assay was immunoSEQ multiplex PCR. The sample holds approximately 93,000 clones, more than 85% seen once. A remark on this clone: Its antigen remains unknown.

CDR3 length: 15 residues. With 2 bases clipped from V and 4 bases from J, the junction kept 7 bases outside the gene matches. In germline, CDR1 is SGHVS, CDR2 FQNEAQ. The sequence came from a human donor who received a combined kidney and bone marrow transplant. Source: CD4+ T cells from blood, taken before the transplant. This sequence joins TRBV7-8 and TRBJ2-7; 8 bases match TRBD2. For the CDR3, the DNA is TGTGCCAGCAGCTTAAACGGGGGGGCGCGATACGAGCAGTACTTC. Translated, it gives CASSLNGGARYEQYF.